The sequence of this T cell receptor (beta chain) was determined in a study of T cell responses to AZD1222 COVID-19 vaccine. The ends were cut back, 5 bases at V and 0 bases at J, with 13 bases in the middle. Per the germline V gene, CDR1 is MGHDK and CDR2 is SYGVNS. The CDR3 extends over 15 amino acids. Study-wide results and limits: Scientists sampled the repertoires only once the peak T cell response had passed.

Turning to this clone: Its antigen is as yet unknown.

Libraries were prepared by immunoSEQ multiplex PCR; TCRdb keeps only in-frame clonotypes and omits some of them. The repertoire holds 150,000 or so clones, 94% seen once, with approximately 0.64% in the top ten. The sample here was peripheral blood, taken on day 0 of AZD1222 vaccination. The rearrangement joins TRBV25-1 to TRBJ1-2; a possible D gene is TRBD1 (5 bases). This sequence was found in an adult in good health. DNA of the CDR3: TGTGCCAGCAGTCCGTCCGGGGCAGCTAACTATGGCTACACCTTC. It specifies CASSPSGAANYGYTF.